This T cell receptor (beta chain) was sequenced in a study of blood T cell repertoires in COVID-19. Participant-reported clinical history was the basis for cohort assignment. Germline CDR1 reads SNHLY; CDR2 reads FYNNEI. Trimming removed 8 bases at V and 3 bases at J, with 16 bases between. The CDR3 extends over 15 amino acids. Per the original methods: Nucleated cell number was recorded as an estimate derived from reference gene primer amplification. Here immunoSEQ multiplex PCR was the method, and the copy in TCRdb shows in-frame clones only, minus some. V and J calls and clone size follow that table, whereas D and trimming were derived from the DNA. The profile shows roughly 300,000 clones, approximately 84% of them singletons.

The TCR was taken from a woman in her twenties or thirties who had recovered from COVID-19. The rearrangement joins TRBV2 to TRBJ1-4, with D possibly TRBD1 on 6 matching bases. Specimen: PBMCs or T cells enriched from blood (not recorded which). The chain's CDR3 is CASSLGDTANEKLFF. The CDR3 coding sequence is TGTGCCAGCTCATTGGGGGACACAGCTAATGAAAAACTGTTTTTT.